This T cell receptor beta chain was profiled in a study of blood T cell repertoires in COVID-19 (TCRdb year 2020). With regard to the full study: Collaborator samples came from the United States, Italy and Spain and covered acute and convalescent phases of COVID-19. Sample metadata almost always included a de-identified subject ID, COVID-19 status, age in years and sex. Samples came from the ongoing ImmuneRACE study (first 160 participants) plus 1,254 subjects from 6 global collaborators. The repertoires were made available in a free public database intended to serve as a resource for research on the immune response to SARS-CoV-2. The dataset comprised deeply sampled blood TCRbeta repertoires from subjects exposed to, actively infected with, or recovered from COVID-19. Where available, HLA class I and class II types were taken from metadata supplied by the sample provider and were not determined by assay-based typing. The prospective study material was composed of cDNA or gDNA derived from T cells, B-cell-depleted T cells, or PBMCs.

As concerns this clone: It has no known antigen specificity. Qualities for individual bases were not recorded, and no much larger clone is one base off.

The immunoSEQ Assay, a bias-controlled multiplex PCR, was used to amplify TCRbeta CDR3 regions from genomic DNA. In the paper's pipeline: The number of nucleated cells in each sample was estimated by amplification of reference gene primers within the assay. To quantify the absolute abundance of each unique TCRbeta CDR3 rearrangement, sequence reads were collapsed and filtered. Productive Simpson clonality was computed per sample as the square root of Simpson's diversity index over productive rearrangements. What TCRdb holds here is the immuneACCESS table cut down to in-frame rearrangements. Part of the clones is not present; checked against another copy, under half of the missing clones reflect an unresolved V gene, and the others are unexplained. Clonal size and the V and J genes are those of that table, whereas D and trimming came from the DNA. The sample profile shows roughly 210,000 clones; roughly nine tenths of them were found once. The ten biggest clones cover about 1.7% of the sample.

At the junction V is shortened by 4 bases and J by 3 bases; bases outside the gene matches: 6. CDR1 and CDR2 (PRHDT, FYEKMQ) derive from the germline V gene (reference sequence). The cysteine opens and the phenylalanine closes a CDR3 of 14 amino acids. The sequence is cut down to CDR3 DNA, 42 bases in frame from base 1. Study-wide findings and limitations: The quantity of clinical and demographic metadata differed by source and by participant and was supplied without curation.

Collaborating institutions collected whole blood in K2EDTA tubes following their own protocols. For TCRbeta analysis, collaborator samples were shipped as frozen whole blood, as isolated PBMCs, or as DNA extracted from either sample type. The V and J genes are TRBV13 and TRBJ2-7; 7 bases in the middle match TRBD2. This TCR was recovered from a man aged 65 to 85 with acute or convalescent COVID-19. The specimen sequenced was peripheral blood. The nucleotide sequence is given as TGTGCCAGCAGCTCGGGACTAACACGCTACGAGCAGTACTTC. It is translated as CASSSGLTRYEQYF. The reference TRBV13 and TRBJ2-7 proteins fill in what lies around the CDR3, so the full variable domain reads AAGVIQSPRHLIKEKRETATLKCYPIPRHDTVYWYQQGPGQDPQFLISFYEKMQSDKGSIPDRFSAQQFSDYHSELNMSSLELGDSALYFCASSSGLTRYEQYFGPGTRLTVT.